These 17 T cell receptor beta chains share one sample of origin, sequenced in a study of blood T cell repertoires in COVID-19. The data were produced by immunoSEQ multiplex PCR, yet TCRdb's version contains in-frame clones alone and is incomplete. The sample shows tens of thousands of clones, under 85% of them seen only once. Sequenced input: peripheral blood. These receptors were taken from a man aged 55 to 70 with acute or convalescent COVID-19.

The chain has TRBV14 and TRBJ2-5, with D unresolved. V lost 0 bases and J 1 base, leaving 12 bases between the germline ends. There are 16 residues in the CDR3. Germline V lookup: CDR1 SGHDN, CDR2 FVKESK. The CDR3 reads CASSQEVNLPQETQYF. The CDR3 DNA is TGTGCCAGCAGCCAAGAGGTTAACCTACCCCAAGAGACCCAGTACTTC.

CDR3 amino acids: CASSLVGVNTGELFF. CDR3 DNA: TGTGCCAGCAGCTTAGTAGGGGTTAACACCGGGGAGCTGTTTTTT. The chain uses TRBV7-9 and TRBJ2-2; TRBD1 is a possible D gene (5 bases). CDR1 is SEHNR and CDR2 is FQNEAQ in the germline V gene (reference sequence). CDR3 length: 15 residues. V dropped 1 base and J dropped 2 bases, with 8 bases sitting between them.

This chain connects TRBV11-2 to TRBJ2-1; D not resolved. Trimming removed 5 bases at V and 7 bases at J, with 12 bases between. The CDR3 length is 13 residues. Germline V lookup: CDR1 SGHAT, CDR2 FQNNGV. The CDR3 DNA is TGTGCCAGCAGCCCCGGTCTATCGAATGAGCAGTTCTTC. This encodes CASSPGLSNEQFF.

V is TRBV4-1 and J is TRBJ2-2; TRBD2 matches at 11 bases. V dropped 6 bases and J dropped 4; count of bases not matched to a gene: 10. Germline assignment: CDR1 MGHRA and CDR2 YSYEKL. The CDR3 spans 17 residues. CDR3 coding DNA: TGCGCCAGCAGTCCTCGGACTAGCGGGTTGGGCACCGGGGAGCTGTTTTTT. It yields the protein CASSPRTSGLGTGELFF.

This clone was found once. In nucleotides, the CDR3 is TGTGCCAGCAGCCCGATGGGTGTAGACAACAATGAGCAGTTCTTC. Encoded protein: CASSPMGVDNNEQFF. The chain carries TRBV4-2 and TRBJ2-1; no clear D gene. This CDR3 region has 15 residues. Germline V CDR1 and CDR2: LGHNA, YNFKEQ. V was cut by 4 bases and J by 5 bases, with 15 bases left in between.

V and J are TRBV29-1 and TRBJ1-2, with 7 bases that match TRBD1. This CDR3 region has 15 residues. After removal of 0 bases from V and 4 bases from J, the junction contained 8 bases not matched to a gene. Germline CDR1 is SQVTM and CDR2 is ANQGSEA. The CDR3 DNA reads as TGCAGCGTTGAAGATCAGGGGGAAGGGGGCTATGGCTACACCTTC. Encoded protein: CSVEDQGEGGYGYTF.

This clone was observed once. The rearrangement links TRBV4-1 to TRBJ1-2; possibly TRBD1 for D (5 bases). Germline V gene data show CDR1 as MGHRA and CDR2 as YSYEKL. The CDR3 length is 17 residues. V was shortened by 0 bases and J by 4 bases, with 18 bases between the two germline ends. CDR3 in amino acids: CASSQDLTGFRSYGYTF. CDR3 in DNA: TGCGCCAGCAGCCAAGATCTTACAGGTTTTCGATCCTATGGCTACACCTTC.

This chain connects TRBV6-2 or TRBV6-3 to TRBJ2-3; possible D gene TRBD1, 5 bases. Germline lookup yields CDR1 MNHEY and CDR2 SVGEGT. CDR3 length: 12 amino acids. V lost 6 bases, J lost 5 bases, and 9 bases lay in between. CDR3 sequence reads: CASSRRGDTQYF. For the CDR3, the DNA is TGTGCCAGCAGCAGAAGGGGAGATACGCAGTATTTT.

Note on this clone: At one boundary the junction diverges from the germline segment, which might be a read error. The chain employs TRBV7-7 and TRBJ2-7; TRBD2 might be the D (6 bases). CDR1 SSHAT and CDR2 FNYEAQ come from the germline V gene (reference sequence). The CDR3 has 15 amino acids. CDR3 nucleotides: TGTGCTAGCAGCTTAGCGGCGGGGCGTACCTACGAGCAGTACTTC. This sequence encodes CASSLAAGRTYEQYF.

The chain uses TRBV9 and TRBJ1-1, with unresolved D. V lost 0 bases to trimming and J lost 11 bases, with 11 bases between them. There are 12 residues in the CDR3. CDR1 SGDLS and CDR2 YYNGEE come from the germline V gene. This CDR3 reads CASSVVEGGAFF. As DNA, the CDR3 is TGTGCCAGCAGCGTAGTGGAGGGTGGTGCTTTCTTT.

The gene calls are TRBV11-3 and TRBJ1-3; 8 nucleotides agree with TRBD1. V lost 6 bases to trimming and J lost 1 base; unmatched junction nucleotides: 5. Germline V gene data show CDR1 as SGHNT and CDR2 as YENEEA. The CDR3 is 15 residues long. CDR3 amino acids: CASSSDRGSGNTIYF. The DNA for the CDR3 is TGTGCCAGCAGTTCTGACAGGGGATCTGGAAACACCATATATTTT.

As DNA, the CDR3 is TGTGCCAGCAGCTTGGGACTAGCGGATCAAGAGACCCAGTACTTC. Its translation: CASSLGLADQETQYF. The V gene is TRBV11-2, the J gene TRBJ2-5, with 11 bases that match TRBD2. The germline V gene has CDR1 SGHAT and CDR2 FQNNGV. J was trimmed by 2 bases and V by 3 bases; bases with no gene match: 2. The CDR3 extends over 15 amino acids.

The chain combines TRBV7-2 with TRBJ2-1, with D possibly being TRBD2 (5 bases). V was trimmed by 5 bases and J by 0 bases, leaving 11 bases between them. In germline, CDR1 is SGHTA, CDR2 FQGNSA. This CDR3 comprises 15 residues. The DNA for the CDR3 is TGTGCCAGCAGCCCCGGGATCAACTCCTACAATGAGCAGTTCTTC. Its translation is CASSPGINSYNEQFF. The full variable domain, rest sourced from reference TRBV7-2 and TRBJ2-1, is GAGVSQSPSNKVTEKGKDVELRCDPISGHTALYWYRQSLGQGLEFLIYFQGNSAPDKSGLPSDRFSAERTGGSVSTLTIQRTQQEDSAVYLCASSPGINSYNEQFFGPGTRLTVL.

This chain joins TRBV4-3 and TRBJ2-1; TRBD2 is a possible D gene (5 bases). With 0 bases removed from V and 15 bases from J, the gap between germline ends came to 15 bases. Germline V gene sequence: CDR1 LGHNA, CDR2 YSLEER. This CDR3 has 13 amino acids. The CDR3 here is CASSQELAGDLFF. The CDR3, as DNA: TGCGCCAGCAGCCAAGAACTTGCGGGTGACCTGTTCTTC.

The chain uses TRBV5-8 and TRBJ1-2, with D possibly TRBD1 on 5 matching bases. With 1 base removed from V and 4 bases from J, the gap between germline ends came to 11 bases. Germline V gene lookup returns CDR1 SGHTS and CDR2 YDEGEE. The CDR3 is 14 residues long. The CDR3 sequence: CASSLYRLSYGYTF. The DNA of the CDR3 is TGTGCCAGCAGCTTGTACAGGTTGAGCTATGGCTACACCTTC. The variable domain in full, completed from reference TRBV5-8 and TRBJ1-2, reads EAGVTQSPTHLIKTRGQQATLRCSPISGHTSVYWYQQALGLGLQFLLWYDEGEERNRGNFPPRFSGRQFPNYSSELNVNALELEDSALYLCASSLYRLSYGYTFGSGTRLTVV.

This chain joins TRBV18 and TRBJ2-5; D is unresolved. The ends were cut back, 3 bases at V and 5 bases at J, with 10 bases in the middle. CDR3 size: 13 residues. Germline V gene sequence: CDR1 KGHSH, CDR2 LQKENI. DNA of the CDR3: TGTGCCAGCTCACCCCGGGTCGGGGAGACCCAGTACTTC. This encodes CASSPRVGETQYF.

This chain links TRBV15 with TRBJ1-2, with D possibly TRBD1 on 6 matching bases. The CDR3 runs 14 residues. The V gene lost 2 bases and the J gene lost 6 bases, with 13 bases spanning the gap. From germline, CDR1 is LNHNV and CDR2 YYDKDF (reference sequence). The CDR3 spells CATSRRGGGNGYTF. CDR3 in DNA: TGTGCCACCAGCAGAAGGGGAGGGGGGAATGGCTACACCTTC.